The entry below describes one TCR beta chain. The protocol was immunoSEQ multiplex PCR, while the TCRdb copy is restricted to in-frame clones and leaves out a portion. The sample contains more than 75,000 clones, 88% of which appear only once. This record belongs to a study of blood T cell repertoires in COVID-19. Study-wide background: Samples representing acute and convalescent COVID-19 were sourced from the United States, Italy and Spain. The cDNA or gDNA used as material had been derived from T cells, B-cell-depleted T cells, or PBMCs.

The sequence came from a woman in her 70s with acute or convalescent COVID-19. The sequenced material came from peripheral blood.

CDR3 DNA: TGTGCCAGCAGCAGACAGAATGAAAAACTGTTTTTT. Protein: CASSRQNEKLFF. V is TRBV13 and J is TRBJ1-4, with D perhaps matching TRBD1 (5 bases). Trimming took off 5 bases at V and 5 bases at J, with 6 bases between the two ends. The CDR3 length is 12 residues. CDR1 PRHDT and CDR2 FYEKMQ come from the germline V gene (reference sequence).